One TCR beta chain is described in this entry. Its binding antigen is unknown. The missing CDR3 end, 3 residues past where the read stops, is filled in from the germline J gene. The data were taken from a study of T cells in women clearing cervical HPV infection (dated by TCRdb to between 2017 and 2018). About the full investigation: Cases were approximately 25 women with histologically confirmed HPV16-related CIN3 or worse, including a couple of invasive cancers. The 20 to 25 controls were women who cleared a single incident HPV16 infection within 12 months without developing precancer or cancer. Blood from cases was collected at the visit at which the lesion was first identified, whereas blood from controls was collected once infection was no longer detected. Among cases, blood sampling came a median of approximately 150 days after lesion detection, with an interquartile range of roughly 90 to 230 days. Since only a few of the women had HLA typing available, the possibility that HLA type was acting as a confounder could not be ruled out. An exploratory proof-of-principle case-control study, nested within the Guanacaste HPV Natural History Study in Costa Rica, was conducted to compare TCR repertoires across cervical HPV16 outcomes. Cases and controls were matched on age within five years and on year of sample collection. Median age was roughly 32 years in cases versus roughly 40 in controls, and baseline characteristics did not differ significantly. In the parent cohort, roughly 10,000 women aged 18 or older were enrolled in Guanacaste, Costa Rica, during 1993 to 1994 and were followed for six to seven years. As quality controls, five blinded duplicates were added to each group, bringing the total to about 60 samples made up of roughly 50 participants and approximately ten replicates. Study-wide conclusions, independent of this receptor: Random forest classifiers combining richness and V gene abundances distinguished cases from controls with an estimated AUC of 0.8 to 0.9. TCR repertoire richness was significantly higher in CIN3+ cases than in controls across sequencing depths, while evenness did not differ. T-cell numbers per sample were unknown, so richness differences could reflect varying T-cell content rather than repertoire biology. The cross-sectional design could not show whether associations preceded infection or resulted from it; effector/memory subsets and HPV-specific T cells were not isolated. Lower TRBV6-7 relative abundance was observed in cases than in controls (approximately 0.1% versus 0.16%; Bonferroni P = 0.0008).

V and J are truncated by 0 bases and 2 bases respectively, leaving an intervening sequence of 14 bases. The CDR3 measures 16 amino acids from cysteine to phenylalanine. Part of the CDR3 DNA is given, 39 bases translated from base 1. The germline V gene yields LGHNA for CDR1 and YNFKEQ for CDR2. Every participant had a single incident cervical HPV16 infection, and women with prevalent HPV16 infections were excluded. Cervical HPV DNA was detected by MY09/MY11 PCR and genotyped by dot-blot hybridization. Roughly 16 mL of heparinized blood were centrifuged, and the buffy coat was split into aliquots, frozen at -30 degrees C, and then kept at -80 degrees C. QIAGEN kits were used to extract genomic DNA from the buffy coat specimens. TCR beta CDR3 regions were amplified by multiplex PCR using the immunoSEQ assay from an average of about 1.2 ug genomic DNA per sample. To correct primer bias, the assay used a complete synthetic TCR repertoire to set an amplification baseline. The amplicons were sequenced on the Illumina platform. Concerning the study's data processing: Sequences were error-corrected by clustering with frequency ratios and a modified nearest-neighbor algorithm, then analyzed in the immunoSEQ Analyzer with IMGT gene definitions. At each rarefaction depth, TCR richness and evenness were averaged across 20 rarefaction repeats, and any sample with fewer sequences than the depth was left out. V, D and J gene relative abundances were compared between groups with Wilcoxon rank sum tests, applying FDR correction. Blinded duplicates gave an intraclass correlation of 95.6% for TCR richness and an average of about 74% across roughly 69 gene segments. Drawn from immuneACCESS, this table holds only the in-frame rearrangements with V and J called that TCRdb kept. Clones are partly lost; checked studies trace under half to an unresolved V gene and leave the rest unexplained. V and J calls and clone size are given by that table; D and trimming were obtained from the DNA. This sample's table contains approximately 28,000 clones. The ten top clones hold 2.8% of the sample.

This TCR was sampled from a woman aged 18 to 75 with a cervical HPV16 infection that either progressed to CIN3+ or cleared (not recorded which). Sequencing input: blood buffy coat. The chain is made from TRBV4-2 and TRBJ2-7; a tentative D match to TRBD2 spans 6 bases. The CDR3 protein: CASSQDIGSGTYEQYF. CDR3 DNA (partial): TGTGCCAGCAGCCAAGATATCGGTAGCGGAACCTACGAG.